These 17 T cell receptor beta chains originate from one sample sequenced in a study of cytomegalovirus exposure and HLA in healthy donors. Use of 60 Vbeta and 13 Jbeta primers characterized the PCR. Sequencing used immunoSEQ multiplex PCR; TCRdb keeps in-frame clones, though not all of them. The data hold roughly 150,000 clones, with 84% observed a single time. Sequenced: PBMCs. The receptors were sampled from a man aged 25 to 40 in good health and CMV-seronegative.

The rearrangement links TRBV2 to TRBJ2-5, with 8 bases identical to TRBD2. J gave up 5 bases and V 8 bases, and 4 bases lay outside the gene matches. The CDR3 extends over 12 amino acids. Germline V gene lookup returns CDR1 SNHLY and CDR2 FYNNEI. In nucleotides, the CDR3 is TGTGCCAGCCGTCCGGGGGGGGAGACCCAGTACTTC. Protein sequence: CASRPGGETQYF.

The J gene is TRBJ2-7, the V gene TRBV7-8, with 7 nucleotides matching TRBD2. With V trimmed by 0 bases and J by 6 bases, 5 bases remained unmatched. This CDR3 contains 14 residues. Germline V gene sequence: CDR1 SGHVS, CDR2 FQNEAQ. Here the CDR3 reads CASSLARLAGEQYF. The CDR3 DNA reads TGTGCCAGCAGCTTAGCGCGACTAGCAGGCGAGCAGTACTTC.

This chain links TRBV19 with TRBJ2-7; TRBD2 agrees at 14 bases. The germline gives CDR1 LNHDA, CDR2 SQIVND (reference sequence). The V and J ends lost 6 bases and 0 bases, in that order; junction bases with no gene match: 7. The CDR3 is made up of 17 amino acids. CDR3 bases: TGTGCCAGTAGCCCGACTAGCGGGAGGGCCCGCTCCTACGAGCAGTACTTC. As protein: CASSPTSGRARSYEQYF. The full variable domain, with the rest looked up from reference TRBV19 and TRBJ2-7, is DGGITQSPKYLFRKEGQNVTLSCEQNLNHDAMYWYRQDPGQGLRLIYYSQIVNDFQKGDIAEGYSVSREKKESFPLTVTSAQKNPTAFYLCASSPTSGRARSYEQYFGPGTRLTVT.

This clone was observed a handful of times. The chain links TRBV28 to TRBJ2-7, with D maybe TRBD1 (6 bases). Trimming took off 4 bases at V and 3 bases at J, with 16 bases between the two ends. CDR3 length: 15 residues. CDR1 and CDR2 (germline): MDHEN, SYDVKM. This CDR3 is CASSSLRDTDYEQYF. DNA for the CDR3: TGTGCCAGCAGTTCCCTCCGGGACACCGACTACGAGCAGTACTTC.

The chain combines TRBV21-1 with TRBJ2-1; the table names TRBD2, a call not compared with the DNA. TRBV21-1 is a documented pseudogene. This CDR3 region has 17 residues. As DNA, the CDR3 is TGTGCCAGCAGTAAAGAGGGGGGGACTGGGGGCTACAATGAGCAGTTCTTC. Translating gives CASSKEGGTGGYNEQFF.

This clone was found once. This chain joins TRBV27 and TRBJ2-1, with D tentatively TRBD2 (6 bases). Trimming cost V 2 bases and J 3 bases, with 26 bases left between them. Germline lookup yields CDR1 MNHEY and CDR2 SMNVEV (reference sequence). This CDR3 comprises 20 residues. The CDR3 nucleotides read TGTGCCAGCAGTTTAAAGTCAAGGACTACCCCCGTCGACAACTACAATGAGCAGTTCTTC. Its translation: CASSLKSRTTPVDNYNEQFF.

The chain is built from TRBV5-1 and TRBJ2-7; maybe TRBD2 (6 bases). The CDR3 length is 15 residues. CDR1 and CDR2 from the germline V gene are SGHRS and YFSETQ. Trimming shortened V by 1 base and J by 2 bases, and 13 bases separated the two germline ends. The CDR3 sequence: CASSLFGGRPYEQYF. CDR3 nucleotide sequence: TGCGCCAGCAGCTTGTTCGGGGGTCGCCCCTACGAGCAGTACTTC.

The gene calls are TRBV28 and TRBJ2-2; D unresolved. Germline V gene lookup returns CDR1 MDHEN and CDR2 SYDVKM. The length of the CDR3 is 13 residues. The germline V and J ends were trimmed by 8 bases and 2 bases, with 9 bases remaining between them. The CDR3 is CASYRFNTGELFF. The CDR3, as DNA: TGTGCCAGCTACAGATTTAACACCGGGGAGCTGTTTTTT.

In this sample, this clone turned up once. The CDR3 here is CASVEQGALGANVLTF. CDR3 in DNA: TGTGCCAGCGTCGAACAGGGGGCGCTTGGGGCCAACGTCCTGACTTTC. The chain couples TRBV2 to TRBJ2-6; 9 bases are shared with TRBD1. The germline V gene has CDR1 SNHLY and CDR2 FYNNEI. CDR3 length: 16 residues. Germline trimming cut 8 bases from V and 3 bases from J; bases unmatched to any gene: 8. The full variable domain, rest sourced from reference TRBV2 and TRBJ2-6, is EPEVTQTPSHQVTQMGQEVILRCVPISNHLYFYWYRQILGQKVEFLVSFYNNEISEKSEIFDDQFSVERPDGSNFTLKIRSTKLEDSAMYFCASVEQGALGANVLTFGAGSRLTVL.

The CDR3 nucleotides are TGTGCCAGCAGCCCTATCCACCAGGGTTACAATGAGCAGTTCTTC. Translated: CASSPIHQGYNEQFF. This sequence joins TRBV7-9 and TRBJ2-1; D is perhaps TRBD1 (5 bases). The CDR3 covers 15 residues. Between the trimmed V and J ends, which lost 5 bases and 4 bases, there was a span of 15 bases. In germline, CDR1 is SEHNR, CDR2 FQNEAQ (reference sequence).

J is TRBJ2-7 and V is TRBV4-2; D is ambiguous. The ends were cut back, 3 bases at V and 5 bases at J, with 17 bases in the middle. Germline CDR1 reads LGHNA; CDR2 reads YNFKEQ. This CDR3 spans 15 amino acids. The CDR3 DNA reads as TGTGCCAGCAGCCAGATTCTAGAGACCCACGACGAGCAGTACTTC. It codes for CASSQILETHDEQYF.

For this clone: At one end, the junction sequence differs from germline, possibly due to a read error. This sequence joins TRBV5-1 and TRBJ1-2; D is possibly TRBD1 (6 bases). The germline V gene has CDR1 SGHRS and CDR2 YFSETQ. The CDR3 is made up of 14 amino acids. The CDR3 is CASSLAKGPGGCTF. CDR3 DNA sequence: TGCGCCAGCAGCTTGGCCAAGGGGCCGGGGGGCTGCACCTTC.

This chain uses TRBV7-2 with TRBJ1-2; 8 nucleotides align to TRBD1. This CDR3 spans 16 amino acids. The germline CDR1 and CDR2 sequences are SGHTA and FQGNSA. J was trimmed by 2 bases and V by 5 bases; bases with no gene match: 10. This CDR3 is CASSQAFRTGNYGYTF. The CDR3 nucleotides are TGTGCCAGCAGCCAAGCTTTTAGGACAGGGAACTATGGCTACACCTTC. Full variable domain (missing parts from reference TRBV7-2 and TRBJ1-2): GAGVSQSPSNKVTEKGKDVELRCDPISGHTALYWYRQSLGQGLEFLIYFQGNSAPDKSGLPSDRFSAERTGGSVSTLTIQRTQQEDSAVYLCASSQAFRTGNYGYTFGSGTRLTVV.

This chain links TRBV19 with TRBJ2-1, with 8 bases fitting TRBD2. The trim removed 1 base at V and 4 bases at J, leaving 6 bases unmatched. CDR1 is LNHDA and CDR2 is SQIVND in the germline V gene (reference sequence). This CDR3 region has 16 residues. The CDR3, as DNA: TGTGCCAGTAGTATAGGTCTAGCGGGCGGTTACAATGAGCAGTTCTTC. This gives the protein CASSIGLAGGYNEQFF.

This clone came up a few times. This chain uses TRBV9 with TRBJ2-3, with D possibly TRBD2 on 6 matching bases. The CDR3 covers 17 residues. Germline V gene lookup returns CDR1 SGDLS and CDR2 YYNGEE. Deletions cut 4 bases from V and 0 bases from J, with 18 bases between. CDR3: CASSPTWDFPSTDTQYF. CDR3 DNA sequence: TGTGCCAGCAGCCCCACGTGGGACTTCCCTAGCACAGATACGCAGTATTTT.

CDR3 in amino acids: CASSLGGRPEKLFF. CDR3 DNA sequence: TGTGCCAGCAGTTTGGGGGGGCGCCCCGAAAAACTGTTTTTT. The chain couples TRBV27 to TRBJ1-4; maybe TRBD1 (6 bases). The CDR3 sequence is 14 residues long. Germline CDR1 and CDR2: MNHEY and SMNVEV (reference sequence). The V and J ends lost 3 bases and 8 bases respectively, with 13 bases between them.

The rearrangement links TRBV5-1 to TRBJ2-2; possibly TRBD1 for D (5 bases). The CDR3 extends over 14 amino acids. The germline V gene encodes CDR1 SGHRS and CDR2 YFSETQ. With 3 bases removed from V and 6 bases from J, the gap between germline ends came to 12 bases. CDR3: CASSSQGVAGELFF. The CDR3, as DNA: TGCGCCAGCAGCTCGCAGGGTGTCGCCGGGGAGCTGTTTTTT.